This entry features one T cell receptor beta chain sequence. This clone's antigen is unknown. There are no base qualities to consult, and no much larger clone falls within one base. The label giving this sample's time point can be read as: blood 2 weeks post-SBRT. What this sample's treatment or condition label stands for: 15 Gy SBRT to primary tumor, nephrectomy 4 weeks later. To track tumor-enriched clonotypes, serial peripheral blood was sampled from radiation-treated patients at baseline and at 2 weeks and 4 weeks after SBRT. All patients had renal cell carcinoma with clear cell pathology. Genomic DNA for TCR sequencing was prepared using the QIAamp DNA Blood Mini Kit (Qiagen). Only samples passing all quality control checks were included in the analyses. CDR1 and CDR2 were assigned from the germline V gene (reference sequence) as PRHDT and FYEKMQ. The CDR3 sequence holds 12 residues, the cysteine and phenylalanine included. Solely the CDR3 DNA is kept, with 36 bases framed from the first base. Trimming at the junction amounts to 2 bases on V and 4 bases on J, and the germline ends lie 5 bases apart.

TCR beta libraries were generated from genomic DNA with the immunoSEQ kit, following the manufacturer's recommendations. To prepare libraries, a first multiplex PCR with proprietary primers was run, followed by a second PCR that added unique barcodes, and a bead cleanup was done after each round. A positive control reaction and a negative control reaction, both provided in the kit, were run with every batch of samples. The final libraries underwent checking on an Agilent 4200 TapeStation D1000 ScreenTape, volumetric pooling, and quantification by qPCR. Sequencing was performed on an Illumina NextSeq500 with a MidOutput 150-cycle cartridge, and 156 Read1 and 15 Index1 cycles were run with kit custom primers. The pooled library was loaded at 0.8 to 1 pM with an approximately 18% PhiX control spike-in. In the original analysis: Vendor-processed data were analyzed in R, with a clonotype defined as all T cells sharing the same CDR3 nucleotide sequence. For clone abundance analyses, frequencies were normalized to the 10,000 most abundant clones per sample. Public T cell clones, which averaged fewer than five per sample, were removed prior to analysis. Tumor-enriched and baseline blood-enriched clonotypes were defined by at least a 32-fold difference in abundance between compartments. A beta-binomial differential abundance model was applied to find clonotypes that expanded or contracted between blood time points. Similarity between tumor and blood repertoires was quantified using the Baroni-Urbani and Buser coefficient, and groups were compared with two-tailed Wilcoxon tests in R. TCRdb limited this immuneACCESS table to in-frame rearrangements with V and J called. A share of clones is missing; checked studies link under half to unresolved V genes, and the rest is unexplained. V and J calls and clone size follow that table, whereas D and trimming were derived from the DNA. Present in this sample are some 120,000 clones, approximately 80% of which were seen just once. The ten most abundant clones make up 1.5% to 2% of the sample.

This specimen comes from a study of radiation and T cells in renal cell carcinoma (dated by TCRdb to 2020 to 2022). Regarding the study in general: The samples were drawn from a clinical trial, where primary renal cell carcinomas were treated with 15 Gy of stereotactic body radiation therapy and then removed by nephrectomy 4 weeks afterward. In the approximately 53 samples combined, several million unique CDR3 nucleotide sequences were found, encoding roughly 2,500,000 unique CDR3 amino acid sequences. In total, 50 to 55 samples, comprising 26 tumors and about 27 peripheral blood samples, were subjected to TCR beta sequencing.

Results and caveats for the whole study, not just this receptor: The single-armed trial design could not address effects of radiation dose or scheduling on the TCR repertoire. Because no pretreatment tumor biopsies were available, whether clonotypes were present in the tumor at baseline could not be determined. In blood, the top tumor clonotypes increased from baseline to 2 weeks after radiation and then shrank by 4 weeks, which suggests a temporary expansion of tumor-resident clones. Dynamics of the blood repertoire were not tracked past 4 weeks after treatment.

The rearranged segments are TRBV13 and TRBJ1-2, with no confidently assigned D gene. The starting material was blood, obtained from a patient whose treatment included radiotherapy and nephrectomy. The receptor's source is a woman aged 55-70 years with renal cell carcinoma. Read as DNA, the sequence is TGTGCCAGCAGCTTAAAAGGCTATGGCTACACCTTC. This yields the protein CASSLKGYGYTF. Reference TRBV13 and TRBJ1-2 genes cover what lies past the CDR3, so the full variable domain is AAGVIQSPRHLIKEKRETATLKCYPIPRHDTVYWYQQGPGQDPQFLISFYEKMQSDKGSIPDRFSAQQFSDYHSELNMSSLELGDSALYFCASSLKGYGYTFGSGTRLTVV.